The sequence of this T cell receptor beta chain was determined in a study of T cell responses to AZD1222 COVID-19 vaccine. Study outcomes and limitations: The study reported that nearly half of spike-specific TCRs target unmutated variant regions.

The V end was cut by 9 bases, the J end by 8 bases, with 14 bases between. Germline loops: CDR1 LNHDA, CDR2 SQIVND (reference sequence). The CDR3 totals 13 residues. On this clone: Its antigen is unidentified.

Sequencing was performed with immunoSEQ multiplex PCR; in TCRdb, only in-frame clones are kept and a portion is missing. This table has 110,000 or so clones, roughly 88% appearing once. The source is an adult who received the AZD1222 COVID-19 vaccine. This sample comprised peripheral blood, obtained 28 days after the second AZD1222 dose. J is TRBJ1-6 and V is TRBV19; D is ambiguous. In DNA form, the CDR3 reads TGTGCCAGCCATCTAGGATACGATTCACCCCTCCACTTT. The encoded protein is CASHLGYDSPLHF.